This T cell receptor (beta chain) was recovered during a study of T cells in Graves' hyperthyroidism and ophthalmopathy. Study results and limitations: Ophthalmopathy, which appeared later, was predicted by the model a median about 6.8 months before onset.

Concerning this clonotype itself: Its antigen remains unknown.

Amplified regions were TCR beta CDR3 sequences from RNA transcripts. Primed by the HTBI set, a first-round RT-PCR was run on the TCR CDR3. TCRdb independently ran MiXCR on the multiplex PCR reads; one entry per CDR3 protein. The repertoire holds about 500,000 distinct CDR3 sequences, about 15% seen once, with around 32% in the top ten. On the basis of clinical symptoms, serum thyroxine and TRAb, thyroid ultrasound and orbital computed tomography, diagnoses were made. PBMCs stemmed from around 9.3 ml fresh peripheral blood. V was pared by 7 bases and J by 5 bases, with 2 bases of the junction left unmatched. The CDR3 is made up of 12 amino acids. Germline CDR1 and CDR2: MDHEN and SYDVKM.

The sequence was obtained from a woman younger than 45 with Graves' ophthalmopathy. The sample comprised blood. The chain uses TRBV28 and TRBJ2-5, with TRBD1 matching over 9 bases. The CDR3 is CASIDRGETQYF. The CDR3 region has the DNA TGTGCCAGCATCGACAGGGGGGAGACCCAGTACTTC.